The rows below give T cell receptor beta chains drawn from one sample of a study of blood T cell repertoires in COVID-19. Repertoires were generated with immunoSEQ multiplex PCR, while TCRdb's copy carries only in-frame clones and drops some. Of 17,000 or so clones detected, 78% appear once; the ten largest clones hold around a fifth. The sequencing sample was made of peripheral blood. The receptors were gathered from a man aged 55 to 69 with active or convalescent COVID-19. Each CDR3 is given with its conserved first and last residue. A D gene is named only where the DNA matches it firmly. The listing skips clone size in some rows; elsewhere it reads once, few, many or a size class.

>13|.|TRBJ2-3|.|TRBV30
TGTGCCTCCTCACTAGCCGGGGGAAATACGCAGTATTTT
CASSLAGGNTQYF
>15|.|TRBJ2-3|.|TRBV11-2
TGTGCCAGCAGCTTAGTTGGGACTCTCACAGATACGCAGTATTTT
CASSLVGTLTDTQYF
>16|TRBD1|TRBJ1-1|.|TRBV24-1
TGTGCCACCAGTGATTCACCGGGACAGGGGACCACTGAAGCTTTCTTT
CATSDSPGQGTTEAFF
>14|.|TRBJ1-1|.|TRBV28
TGTGCCAGCAGTTTGGCGGAGATCCACACTGAAGCTTTCTTT
CASSLAEIHTEAFF
>11|TRBD1|TRBJ1-1|.|TRBV28
TGTGCCAGCATAATACAGGGGGAAGCTTTCTTT
CASIIQGEAFF
>18|TRBD1|TRBJ2-1|.|TRBV18
TGTGCCAGCTCACTATATTCGATCACGGGACAGAACTACAATGAGCAGTTCTTC
CASSLYSITGQNYNEQFF
>13|.|TRBJ2-7|.|TRBV29-1
TGCAGCGTTCGGGTGACTAGCTCCTACGAGCAGTACTTC
CSVRVTSSYEQYF
>14|.|TRBJ1-1|.|TRBV6-6
TGTGCCAGCAGTTACTTGTTGCAGGGTCCTGAAGCTTTCTTT
CASSYLLQGPEAFF
>15|TRBD1|TRBJ2-5|.|TRBV28
TGTGCCAGCAGCGAGGGACAGCCCTTGGGGGAGACCCAGTACTTC
CASSEGQPLGETQYF
>15|TRBD2|TRBJ2-5|few|TRBV13
TGTGCCAGCAGCTTAGGCGGGAGGGCCGGGGGGACCCAGTACTTC
CASSLGGRAGGTQYF
>16|TRBD1|TRBJ2-1|.|TRBV5-1
TGCGCCAGCAGCTTGGGGGACAGTTCCCCTAGCAATGAGCAGTTCTTC
CASSLGDSSPSNEQFF
>16|TRBD1|TRBJ2-7|.|TRBV24-1
TGTGCCACCAGTGATCCCTCTAGCAGGGGGATGTACGAGCAGTACTTC
CATSDPSSRGMYEQYF
>15|.|TRBJ2-2|.|TRBV11-1
TGTGCCAGCAGCTTGGGGACATTGAACACCGGGGAGCTGTTTTTT
CASSLGTLNTGELFF
>13|.|TRBJ2-1|.|TRBV21-1
TGTGCCAGCAGCAAACTGAAGACTAGCGTACAGTTCTTC
CASSKLKTSVQFF
>14|.|TRBJ1-2|once|TRBV14
TGTGCCAGCAGCCAAGATAGCCAAGCGGGAGGCTACACCTTC
CASSQDSQAGGYTF
>14|TRBD1|TRBJ1-1|.|TRBV28
TGTGCCAGCAGTTCGGGACAGGCTAACACTGAAGCTTTCTTT
CASSSGQANTEAFF
>15|.|TRBJ1-1|.|TRBV30
TGTGCCTGGAGTGTGGGGCAAACCCTGAACACTGAAGCTTTCTTT
CAWSVGQTLNTEAFF
>15|TRBD2|TRBJ2-3|.|TRBV6-5
TGTGCCAGCTCCAAGGCGCGGGAGCCCCCGGATACGCAGTATTTT
CASSKAREPPDTQYF
>14|TRBD2|TRBJ2-7|.|TRBV28
TGTGCCAGCCGGACTAGCGGGAGGGGCAACGAGCAGTACTTC
CASRTSGRGNEQYF
>12|.|TRBJ2-2|few|TRBV2
TGTGCCAGCAGAGGGGACACCGGGGAGCTGTTTTTT
CASRGDTGELFF
>17|TRBD2|TRBJ2-1|.|TRBV5-1
TGCGCCAGCAGCTCCAACCCAAGCGGGAGGGGCTACAATGAGCAGTTCTTC
CASSSNPSGRGYNEQFF
>15|TRBD2|TRBJ2-1|.|TRBV27
TGTGCCAGCAGCCCCGGGACTAGCGGCTACAATGAGCAGTTCTTC
CASSPGTSGYNEQFF
>13|TRBD1|TRBJ2-5|.|TRBV30
TGTGCCTGGAGTGTAACAGGGGCAGAGACCCAGTACTTC
CAWSVTGAETQYF
>15|TRBD1|TRBJ2-7|.|TRBV28
TGTGCCAGCAGTTTGGCCGACAGGGGGGCCTACGAGCAGTACTTC
CASSLADRGAYEQYF
>13|TRBD1|TRBJ2-5|medium-sized|TRBV5-6
TGTGCCAGCAGCCCGGACAGGGCGGCGACCCAGTACTTC
CASSPDRAATQYF
>19|TRBD2|TRBJ2-5|.|TRBV4-1
TGCGCCAGCAGCCAAGATCCGGGACTAGCGGGGGATAACACGAAGACCCAGTACTTC
CASSQDPGLAGDNTKTQYF
>14|.|TRBJ2-3|once|TRBV5-1
TGCGCCAGCAGCGTTCCTACTAGCACAGATACGCAGTATTTT
CASSVPTSTDTQYF